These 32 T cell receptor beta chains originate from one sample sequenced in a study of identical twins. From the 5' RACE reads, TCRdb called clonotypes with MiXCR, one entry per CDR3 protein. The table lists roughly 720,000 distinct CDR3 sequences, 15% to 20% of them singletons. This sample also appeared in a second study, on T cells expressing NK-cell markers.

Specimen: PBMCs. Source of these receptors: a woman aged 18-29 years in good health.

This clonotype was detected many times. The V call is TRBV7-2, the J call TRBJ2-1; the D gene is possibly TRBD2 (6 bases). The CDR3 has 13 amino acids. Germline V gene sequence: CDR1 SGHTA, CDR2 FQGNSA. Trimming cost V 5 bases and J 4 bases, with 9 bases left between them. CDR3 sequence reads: CASSRTTYNEQFF. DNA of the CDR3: TGTGCCAGCAGCCGGACTACTTACAATGAGCAGTTCTTC.

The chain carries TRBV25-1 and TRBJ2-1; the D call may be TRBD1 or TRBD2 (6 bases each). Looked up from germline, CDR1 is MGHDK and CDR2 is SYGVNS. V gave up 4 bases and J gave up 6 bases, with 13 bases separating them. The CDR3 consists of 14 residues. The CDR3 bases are TGTGCCAGCAGTGTACCGGGGGCCGTCAATGAGCAGTTCTTC. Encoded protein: CASSVPGAVNEQFF.

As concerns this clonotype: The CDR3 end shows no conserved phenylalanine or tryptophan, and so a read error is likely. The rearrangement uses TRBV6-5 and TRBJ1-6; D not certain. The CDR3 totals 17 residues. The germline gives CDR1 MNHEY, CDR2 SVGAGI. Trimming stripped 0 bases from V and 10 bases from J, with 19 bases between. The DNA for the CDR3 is TGTGCCAGCAGTTACTCGATGGTGCGGGGAGTGGGGTCACCCCTCCACCTT. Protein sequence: CASSYSMVRGVGSPLHL.

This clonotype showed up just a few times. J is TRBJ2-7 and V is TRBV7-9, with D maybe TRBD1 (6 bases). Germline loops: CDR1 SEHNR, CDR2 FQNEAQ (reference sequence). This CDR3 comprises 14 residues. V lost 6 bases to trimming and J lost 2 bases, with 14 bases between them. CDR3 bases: TGTGCCAGCAGACCCAGGGACAACCCCTACGAGCAGTACTTC. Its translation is CASRPRDNPYEQYF.

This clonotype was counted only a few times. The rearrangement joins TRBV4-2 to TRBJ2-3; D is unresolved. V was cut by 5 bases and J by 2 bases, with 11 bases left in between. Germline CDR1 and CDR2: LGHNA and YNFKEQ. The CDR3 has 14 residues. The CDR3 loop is CASSKAGATDTQYF. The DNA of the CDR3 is TGTGCCAGCAGCAAAGCAGGAGCCACAGATACGCAGTATTTT.

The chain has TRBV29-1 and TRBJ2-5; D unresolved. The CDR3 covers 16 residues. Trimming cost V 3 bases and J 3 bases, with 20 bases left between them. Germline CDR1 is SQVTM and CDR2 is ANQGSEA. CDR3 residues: CSVDKGPRSWEETQYF. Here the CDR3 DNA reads TGCAGCGTTGATAAAGGGCCGAGATCTTGGGAAGAGACCCAGTACTTC.

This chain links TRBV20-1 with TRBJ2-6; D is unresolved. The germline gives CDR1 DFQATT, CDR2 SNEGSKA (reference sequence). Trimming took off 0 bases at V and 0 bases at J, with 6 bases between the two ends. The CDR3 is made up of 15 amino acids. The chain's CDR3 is CSARDRISGANVLTF. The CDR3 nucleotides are TGCAGTGCTAGAGATCGGATCTCTGGGGCCAACGTCCTGACTTTC.

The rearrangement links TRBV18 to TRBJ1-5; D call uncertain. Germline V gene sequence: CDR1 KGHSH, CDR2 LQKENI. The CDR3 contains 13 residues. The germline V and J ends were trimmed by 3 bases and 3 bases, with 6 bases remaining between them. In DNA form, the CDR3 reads TGTGCCAGCTCACCGAGCATCAATCAGCCCCAGCATTTT. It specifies CASSPSINQPQHF.

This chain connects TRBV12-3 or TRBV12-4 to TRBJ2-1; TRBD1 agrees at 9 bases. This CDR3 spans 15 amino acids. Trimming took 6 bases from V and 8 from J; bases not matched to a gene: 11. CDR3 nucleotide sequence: TGTGCCAGCAGAGTCCCGGGACAGGGTAATTATGAGCAGTTCTTC. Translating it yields CASRVPGQGNYEQFF.

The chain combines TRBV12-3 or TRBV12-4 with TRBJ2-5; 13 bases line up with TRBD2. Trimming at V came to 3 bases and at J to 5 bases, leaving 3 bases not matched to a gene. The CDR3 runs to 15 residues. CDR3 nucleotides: TGTGCCAGCAGTTTCCAACTAGCGGGGGGGGAGACCCAGTACTTC. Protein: CASSFQLAGGETQYF.

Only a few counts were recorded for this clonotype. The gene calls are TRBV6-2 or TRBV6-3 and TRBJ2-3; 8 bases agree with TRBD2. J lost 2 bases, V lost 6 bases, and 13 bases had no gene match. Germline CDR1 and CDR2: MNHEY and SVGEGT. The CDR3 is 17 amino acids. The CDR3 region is CASRPPGLGIITDTQYF. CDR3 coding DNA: TGTGCCAGCAGACCACCGGGACTAGGGATTATCACAGATACGCAGTATTTT.

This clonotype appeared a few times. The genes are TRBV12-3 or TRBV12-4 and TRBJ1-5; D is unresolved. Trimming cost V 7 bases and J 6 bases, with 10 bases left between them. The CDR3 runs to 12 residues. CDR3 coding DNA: TGTGCCAGCAAAAGCTTCGGTCAGCCCCAGCATTTT. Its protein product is CASKSFGQPQHF.

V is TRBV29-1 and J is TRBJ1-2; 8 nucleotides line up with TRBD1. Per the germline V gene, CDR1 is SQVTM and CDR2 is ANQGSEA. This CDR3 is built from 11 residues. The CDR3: CSAGGNYGYTF. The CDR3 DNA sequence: TGCAGTGCAGGGGGCAACTATGGCTACACCTTC.

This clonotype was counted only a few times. CDR3 DNA: TGTGCCAGCAGCTCCCGACATGCCGAGCAGTACTTC. As protein: CASSSRHAEQYF. The rearrangement uses TRBV7-9 and TRBJ2-7; D is undetermined. The CDR3 has 12 residues. V gave up 4 bases and J gave up 6 bases, with 10 bases separating them. Per germline, CDR1 SEHNR and CDR2 FQNEAQ (reference sequence).

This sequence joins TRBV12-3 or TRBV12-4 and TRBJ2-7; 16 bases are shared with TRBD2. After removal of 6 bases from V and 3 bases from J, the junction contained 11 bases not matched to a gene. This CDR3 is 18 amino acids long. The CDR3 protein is CASRAEGLAGGDLYEQYF. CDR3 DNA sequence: TGTGCCAGCAGGGCCGAGGGACTAGCGGGAGGGGATCTCTACGAGCAGTACTTC.

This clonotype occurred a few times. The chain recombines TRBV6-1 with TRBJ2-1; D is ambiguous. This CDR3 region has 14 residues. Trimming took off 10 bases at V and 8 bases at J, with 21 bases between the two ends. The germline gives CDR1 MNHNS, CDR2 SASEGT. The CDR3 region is CAIVPGPHQDEQFF. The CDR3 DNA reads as TGTGCCATCGTCCCCGGGCCCCACCAGGATGAGCAGTTCTTC.

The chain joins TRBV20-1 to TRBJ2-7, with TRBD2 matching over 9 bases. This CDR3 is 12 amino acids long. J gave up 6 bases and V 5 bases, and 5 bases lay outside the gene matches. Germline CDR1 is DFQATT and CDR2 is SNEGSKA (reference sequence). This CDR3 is CSAWTSVSEQYF. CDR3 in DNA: TGCAGTGCTTGGACTAGCGTGAGCGAGCAGTACTTC.

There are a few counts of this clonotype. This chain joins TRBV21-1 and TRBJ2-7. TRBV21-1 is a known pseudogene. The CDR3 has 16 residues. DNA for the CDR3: TGTGCCAGCAGCAAACCAAGATTCGGGGCTACCTACGAGCAGTACTTC. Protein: CASSKPRFGATYEQYF.

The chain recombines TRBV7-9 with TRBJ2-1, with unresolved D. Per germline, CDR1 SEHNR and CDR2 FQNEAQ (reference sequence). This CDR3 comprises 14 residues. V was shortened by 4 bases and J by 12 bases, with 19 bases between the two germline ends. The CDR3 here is CASSSTDARVWQFF. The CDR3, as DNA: TGTGCCAGCAGCTCTACTGACGCCCGGGTATGGCAGTTCTTC.

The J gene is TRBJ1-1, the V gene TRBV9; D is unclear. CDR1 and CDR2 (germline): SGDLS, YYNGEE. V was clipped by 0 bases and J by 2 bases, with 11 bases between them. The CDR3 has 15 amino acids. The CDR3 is CASSVAGGSNTEAFF. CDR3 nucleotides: TGTGCCAGCAGCGTAGCGGGCGGGAGCAACACTGAAGCTTTCTTT. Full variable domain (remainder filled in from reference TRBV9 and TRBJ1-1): DSGVTQTPKHLITATGQRVTLRCSPRSGDLSVYWYQQSLDQGLQFLIQYYNGEERAKGNILERFSAQQFPDLHSELNLSSLELGDSALYFCASSVAGGSNTEAFFGQGTRLTVV.

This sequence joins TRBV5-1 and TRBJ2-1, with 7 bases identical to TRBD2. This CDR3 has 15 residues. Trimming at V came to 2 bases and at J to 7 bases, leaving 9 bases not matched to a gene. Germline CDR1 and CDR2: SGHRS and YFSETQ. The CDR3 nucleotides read TGCGCCAGCAGCTTTCCCAGCGGGGCCGCAAATGAGCAGTTCTTC. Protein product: CASSFPSGAANEQFF.

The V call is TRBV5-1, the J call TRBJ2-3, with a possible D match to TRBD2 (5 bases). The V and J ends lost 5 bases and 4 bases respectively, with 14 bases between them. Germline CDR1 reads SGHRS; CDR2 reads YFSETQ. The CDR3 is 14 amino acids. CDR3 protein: CASRLVTNADTQYF. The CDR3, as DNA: TGCGCCAGCAGGCTAGTGACTAATGCAGATACGCAGTATTTT.

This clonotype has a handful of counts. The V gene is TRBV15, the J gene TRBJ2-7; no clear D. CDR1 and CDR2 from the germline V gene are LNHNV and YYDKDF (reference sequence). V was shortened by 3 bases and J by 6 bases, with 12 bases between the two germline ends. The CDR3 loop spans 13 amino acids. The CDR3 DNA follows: TGTGCCACCAGCAGTGCAATTAAGGGCGAGCAGTACTTC. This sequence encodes CATSSAIKGEQYF.

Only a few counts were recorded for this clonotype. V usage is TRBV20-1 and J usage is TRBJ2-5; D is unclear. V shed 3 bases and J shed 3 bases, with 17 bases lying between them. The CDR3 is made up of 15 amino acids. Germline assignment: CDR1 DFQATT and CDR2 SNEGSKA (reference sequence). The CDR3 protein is CSASQWTDFEETQYF. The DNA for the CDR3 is TGCAGTGCTAGCCAGTGGACGGATTTTGAAGAGACCCAGTACTTC.

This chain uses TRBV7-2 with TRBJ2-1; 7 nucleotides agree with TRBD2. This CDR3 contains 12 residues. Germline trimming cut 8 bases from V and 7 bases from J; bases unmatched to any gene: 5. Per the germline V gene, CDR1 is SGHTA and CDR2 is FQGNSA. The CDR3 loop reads CASRPGRNEQFF. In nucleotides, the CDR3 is TGTGCCAGCCGGCCCGGGAGGAATGAGCAGTTCTTC.

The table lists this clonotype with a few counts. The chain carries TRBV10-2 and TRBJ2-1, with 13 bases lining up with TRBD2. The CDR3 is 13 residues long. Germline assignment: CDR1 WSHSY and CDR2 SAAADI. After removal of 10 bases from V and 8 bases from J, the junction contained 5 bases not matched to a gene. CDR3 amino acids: CAIGTSGDDEQFF. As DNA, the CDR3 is TGCGCCATCGGGACTAGCGGGGACGATGAGCAGTTCTTC.

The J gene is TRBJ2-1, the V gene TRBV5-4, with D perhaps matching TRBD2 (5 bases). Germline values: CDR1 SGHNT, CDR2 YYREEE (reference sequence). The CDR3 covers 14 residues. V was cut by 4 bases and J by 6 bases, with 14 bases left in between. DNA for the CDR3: TGTGCCAGCAGCCTCGGAGTAGCGTCCAATGAGCAGTTCTTC. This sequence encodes CASSLGVASNEQFF.

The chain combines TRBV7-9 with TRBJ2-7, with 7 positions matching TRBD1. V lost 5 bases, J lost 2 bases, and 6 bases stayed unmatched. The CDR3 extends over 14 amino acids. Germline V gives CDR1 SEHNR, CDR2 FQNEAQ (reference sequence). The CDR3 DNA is TGTGCCAGCAGCGCCGGGACAGAACCCTACGAGCAGTACTTC. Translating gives CASSAGTEPYEQYF. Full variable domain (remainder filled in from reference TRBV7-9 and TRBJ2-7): DTGVSQNPRHKITKRGQNVTFRCDPISEHNRLYWYRQTLGQGPEFLTYFQNEAQLEKSRLLSDRFSAERPKGSFSTLEIQRTEQGDSAMYLCASSAGTEPYEQYFGPGTRLTVT.

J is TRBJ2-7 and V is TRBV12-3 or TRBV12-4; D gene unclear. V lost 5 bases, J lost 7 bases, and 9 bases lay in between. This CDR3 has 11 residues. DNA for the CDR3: TGTGCCAGCAGTCCTTCTTGGGAGCAGTACTTC. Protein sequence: CASSPSWEQYF.

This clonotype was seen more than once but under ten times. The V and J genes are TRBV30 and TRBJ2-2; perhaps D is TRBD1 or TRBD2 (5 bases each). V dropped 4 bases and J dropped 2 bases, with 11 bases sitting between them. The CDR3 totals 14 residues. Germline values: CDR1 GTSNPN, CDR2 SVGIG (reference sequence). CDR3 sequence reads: CAWNRDLNTGELFF. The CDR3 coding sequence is TGTGCCTGGAACCGGGACCTAAACACCGGGGAGCTGTTTTTT.

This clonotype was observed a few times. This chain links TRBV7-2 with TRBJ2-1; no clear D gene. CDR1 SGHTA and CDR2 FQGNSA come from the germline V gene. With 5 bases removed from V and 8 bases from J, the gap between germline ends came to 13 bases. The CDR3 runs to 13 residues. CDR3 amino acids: CASSPINGDEQFF. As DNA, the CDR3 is TGTGCCAGCAGCCCAATTAATGGGGATGAGCAGTTCTTC.

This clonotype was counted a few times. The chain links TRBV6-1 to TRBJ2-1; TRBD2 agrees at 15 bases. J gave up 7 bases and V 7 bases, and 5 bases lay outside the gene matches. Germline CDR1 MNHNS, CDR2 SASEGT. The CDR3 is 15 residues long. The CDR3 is CASNGLAGGLNEQFF. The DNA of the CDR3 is TGTGCCAGCAACGGACTAGCGGGGGGGCTTAATGAGCAGTTCTTC.